Presented here are 5 T cell receptor beta chains from one specimen sequenced in a study of blood T cell repertoires in COVID-19. Libraries were prepared by immunoSEQ multiplex PCR; TCRdb keeps only in-frame clonotypes and omits some of them. The table includes 130,000 or so clones, approximately 84% detected once. The sequencing input was peripheral blood. These receptors originate from a woman aged 80 or older with acute or convalescent COVID-19.

V and J are TRBV11-3 and TRBJ1-1; D is ambiguous. Trimming removed 1 base at V and 7 bases at J, with 10 bases between. The germline CDR1 and CDR2 sequences are SGHNT and YENEEA. The CDR3 extends over 13 amino acids. The CDR3 DNA sequence: TGTGCCAGCAGCTTAGTGAGTTACAGTGAAGCTTTCTTT. This translates into CASSLVSYSEAFF.

J is TRBJ2-7 and V is TRBV5-4; 8 bases line up with TRBD2. CDR1 is SGHNT, CDR2 YYREEE, per germline (reference sequence). V was pared by 4 bases and J by 4 bases, with 10 bases of the junction left unmatched. This CDR3 has 15 amino acids. Written as DNA, the CDR3 is TGTGCCAGCAGCCCGGGGACTAGGGGAGTGTACGAGCAGTACTTC. This codes for CASSPGTRGVYEQYF.

The V gene is TRBV30, the J gene TRBJ1-5; D gene ambiguous. Trimming took off 2 bases at V and 3 bases at J, with 8 bases between the two ends. This CDR3 contains 13 residues. CDR1 and CDR2 (germline): GTSNPN, SVGIG (reference sequence). CDR3 nucleotides: TGTGCCTGGAGTTTGGCTGACAATCAGCCCCAGCATTTT. It specifies CAWSLADNQPQHF.

The rearrangement joins TRBV10-3 to TRBJ1-1; D unclear. The CDR3 covers 16 residues. Trimming took off 2 bases at V and 2 bases at J, with 15 bases between the two ends. CDR1 is ENHRY and CDR2 is SYGVKD in the germline V gene. The CDR3 region has the DNA TGTGCCATCAGTGAGGGTCCGTGGGGAGGCAACACTGAAGCTTTCTTT. This translates into CAISEGPWGGNTEAFF.

The chain recombines TRBV9 with TRBJ1-4; 11 bases map to TRBD1. CDR3 length equals 15 residues. J gave up 7 bases and V 4 bases, and 6 bases lay outside the gene matches. The germline V gene encodes CDR1 SGDLS and CDR2 YYNGEE. The CDR3 sequence: CASSFGQGAGEKLFF. DNA of the CDR3: TGTGCCAGCAGCTTTGGACAGGGGGCTGGTGAAAAACTGTTTTTT. The whole variable domain, filled in from reference TRBV9 and TRBJ1-4, reads DSGVTQTPKHLITATGQRVTLRCSPRSGDLSVYWYQQSLDQGLQFLIQYYNGEERAKGNILERFSAQQFPDLHSELNLSSLELGDSALYFCASSFGQGAGEKLFFGSGTQLSVL.